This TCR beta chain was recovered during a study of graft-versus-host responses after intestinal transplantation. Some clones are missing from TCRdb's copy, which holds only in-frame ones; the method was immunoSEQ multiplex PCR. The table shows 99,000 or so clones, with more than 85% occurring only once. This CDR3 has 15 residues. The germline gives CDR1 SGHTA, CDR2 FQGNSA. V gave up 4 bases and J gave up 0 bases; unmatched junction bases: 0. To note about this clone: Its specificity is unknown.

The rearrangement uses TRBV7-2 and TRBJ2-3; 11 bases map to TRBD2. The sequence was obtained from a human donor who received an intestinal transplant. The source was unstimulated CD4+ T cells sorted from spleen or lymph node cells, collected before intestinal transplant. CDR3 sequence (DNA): TGTGCCAGCAGCTCTAGCGGGAGGAGCACAGATACGCAGTATTTT. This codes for CASSSSGRSTDTQYF.